This T cell receptor (beta chain) was sequenced for a study of T cells in Graves' hyperthyroidism and ophthalmopathy (dated by TCRdb to the late 2010s). Looking at the study overall: Peripheral blood samples were taken at the time of initial diagnosis, prior to any treatment. To identify TCR V-J signatures that set the groups apart, the researchers used a discovery cohort of 100 patients, made up of 43 with Graves' ophthalmopathy and around 58 with stable Graves' hyperthyroidism. Whether ophthalmopathy could be predicted prospectively was tested in an independent validation cohort made up of 18 to 20 hyperthyroidism patients plus 17 patients who later progressed to ophthalmopathy. The roughly 91 discovery patients were randomly split 7:3 into training and test sets. In over five Graves' hyperthyroidism patients, the study also compared T-cell repertoires from thyroid tissue with T-cell repertoires from blood. The paper describes TCR Vbeta CDR3 sequencing of roughly 130 peripheral blood samples, made up of under 50 ophthalmopathy patients, around 78 hyperthyroidism patients and roughly 17 progressor patients. After blood sampling, hyperthyroidism patients were treated with methimazole at a starting dose of 30 mg daily, and ophthalmopathy patients were treated with high-dose intravenous methylprednisolone.

The TCR beta CDR3 regions were amplified from RNA transcripts. The first round of RT-PCR for the TCR CDR3 was performed with the HTBI primer set and the Qiagen OneStep RT-PCR kit. Libraries were constructed in a second round of multiplex PCR, after which size selection and purification were carried out. Sequencing of the libraries was done on an Illumina HiSeq2000 using paired-end 100 bp reads. From the authors' description of their analysis: SOAPnuke was used to process the raw data, throwing out any read that contained adapters or uncalled bases, had a mean Phred below 15, or lacked an exact constant-primer or identifier match. COPE v1.2.5 was used to merge high-quality paired reads, and clonotypes were defined as unique nucleotide sequences. MiTCR v1.1 was used to align the clonotypes against IMGT TRBV, TRBD and TRBJ reference segments. Analysis was restricted to V-J combinations with a frequency above 0.0001, which covered roughly 99% of repertoires. A TCS score was defined as the ratio between F50 (clonal expansion) and ExV (chaos), using BLOSUM62-based TCRdist between CDR3 peptides within each V-J. Welch's t-statistics and random forest reduced fewer than 550 V-J features to about 13, which were used in a naive Bayes classifier (R e1071). The raw public data were reprocessed by TCRdb itself: fastp quality trimming at Q25, MiXCR clonotype calling, in-frame beta chains only. Duplicate CDR3 protein sequences are folded into a single record with the most common DNA and genes. TCRdb, not the authors, supplied the V and J calls. This sample is represented by 380,000 or so distinct CDR3 sequences; about 13% of them were singletons. Around 21% of the sample comes from the top ten.

Hyperthyroidism patients were newly diagnosed, had a disease duration of under 2 months, and were aged 18 to 65 years. Patients with uncontrolled infections, other autoimmune diseases, pregnancy or lactation were excluded. Clinical symptoms, serum thyroxine and TRAb, thyroid ultrasound, and orbital computed tomography formed the basis for the diagnoses. Blood from progressor patients was collected at the time of first diagnosis with hyperthyroidism, before any ophthalmopathy symptoms had appeared. PBMCs were isolated from around 10 ml of fresh peripheral blood by Ficoll-Paque density gradient centrifugation. Progressor patients were first diagnosed with Graves' hyperthyroidism and then developed ophthalmopathy during follow-up. Trizol reagent was used to extract total RNA, and RNA quality was then checked on an Agilent 2100 Bioanalyzer. The research as a whole found: Most expanded thyroid clonotypes (frequency above 0.001) were also detected in blood, suggesting blood repertoires may reflect thyroid immune responses. A model built on a 13 V-J signature distinguished ophthalmopathy from stable hyperthyroidism, reaching around 88% sensitivity and 81.08% specificity in cross-validation and 80%/75% in testing. In validation, the model predicted progression to ophthalmopathy a median of roughly 6.2 months before onset, with over 60% sensitivity and roughly 73% specificity. Sample size was not statistically predetermined, and blinding of investigators to group allocation was not performed.

The CDR3 spans 13 residues, from the cysteine through the phenylalanine. Left in the record is the CDR3 DNA by itself, 39 bases read in frame from the first base. V has 7 bases trimmed and J has 4 bases trimmed; junction bases matching no gene number 1. Sequences LNHDA (CDR1) and SQIVND (CDR2) are obtained from the germline V gene (reference sequence). Regarding this clonotype: Which antigen it targets is not known. No clone much larger than this one lies a single base away; base qualities are absent.

This receptor was obtained from a man aged 30 to 39 with Graves' hyperthyroidism that later progressed to Graves' ophthalmopathy. Sequencing was done on a sample of blood. The sequence is built from TRBV19 and TRBJ1-5, with TRBD1 identical over 10 junction bases. The CDR3 in this case is CASTDRGNQPQHF. The nucleotide sequence reads as follows: TGTGCCAGTACGGACAGGGGGAATCAGCCCCAGCATTTT. The CDR3 plus the reference TRBV19 and TRBJ1-5 genes for the other parts give the full variable domain: DGGITQSPKYLFRKEGQNVTLSCEQNLNHDAMYWYRQDPGQGLRLIYYSQIVNDFQKGDIAEGYSVSREKKESFPLTVTSAQKNPTAFYLCASTDRGNQPQHFGDGTRLSIL.